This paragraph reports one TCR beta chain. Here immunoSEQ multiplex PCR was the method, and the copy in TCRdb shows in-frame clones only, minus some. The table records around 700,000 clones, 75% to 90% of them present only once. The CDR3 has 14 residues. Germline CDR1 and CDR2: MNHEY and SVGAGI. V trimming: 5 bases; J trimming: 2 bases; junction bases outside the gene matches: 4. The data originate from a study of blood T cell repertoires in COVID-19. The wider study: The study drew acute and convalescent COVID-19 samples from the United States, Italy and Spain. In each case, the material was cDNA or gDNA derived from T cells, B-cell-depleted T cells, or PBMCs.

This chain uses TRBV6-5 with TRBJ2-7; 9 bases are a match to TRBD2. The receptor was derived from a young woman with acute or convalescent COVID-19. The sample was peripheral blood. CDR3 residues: CASSRLAATYEQYF. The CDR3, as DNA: TGTGCCAGCAGTCGACTAGCGGCCACCTACGAGCAGTACTTC.